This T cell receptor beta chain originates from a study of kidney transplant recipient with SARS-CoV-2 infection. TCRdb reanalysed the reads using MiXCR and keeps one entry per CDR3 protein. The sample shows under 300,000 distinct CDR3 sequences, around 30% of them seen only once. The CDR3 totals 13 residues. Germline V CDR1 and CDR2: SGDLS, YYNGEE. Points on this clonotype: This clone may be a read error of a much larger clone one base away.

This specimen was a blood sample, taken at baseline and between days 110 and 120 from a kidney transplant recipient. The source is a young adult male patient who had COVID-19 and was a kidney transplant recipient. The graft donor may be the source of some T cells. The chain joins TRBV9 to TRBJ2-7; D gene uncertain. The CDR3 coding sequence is TGTGCCAGCGGCGTTAACCCGAGTTACGAGCAGTACTTC. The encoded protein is CASGVNPSYEQYF.